The next 3 T cell receptor beta chains were all read from a single sample in a study of regulatory T cells in long-lasting Graves disease. CDR3-region Arm-PCR and iRepertoire HTBI primers produced the TCR beta libraries. A single record per CDR3 protein comes from TCRdb applying MiXCR to the multiplex PCR reads. The sample records some 560,000 distinct CDR3 sequences, 16% being singletons. Described time point: newly diagnosed GD, antithyroid drugs for less than 3 months. Isolated PBMC RNA provided the starting material for the TCR library. These records were also assigned to another study, of T cells in Graves' hyperthyroidism and ophthalmopathy.

Sequencing used peripheral blood mononuclear cells (PBMCs), obtained at new diagnosis, from a patient treated with antithyroid drugs. The origin of the receptors is a woman aged 40-60 years with Graves disease.

This clonotype has ten or more counts. The chain employs TRBV2 and TRBJ1-5, with a possible D match to TRBD1 (5 bases). CDR1 and CDR2 (germline): SNHLY, FYNNEI. V was trimmed by 7 bases and J by 4 bases, leaving 11 bases between them. The length of the CDR3 is 13 residues. The DNA of the CDR3 is TGTGCCAGCACCGAAGGGACTAATCAGCCCCAGCATTTT. Translated: CASTEGTNQPQHF.

This chain uses TRBV6-2 or TRBV6-3 with TRBJ1-2; no reliable D call. Trimming stripped 7 bases from V and 0 bases from J, with 12 bases between. Germline V gene lookup returns CDR1 MNHEY and CDR2 SVGEGT. CDR3 size: 14 residues. The CDR3 loop is CASNPQLTNYGYTF. In DNA form, the CDR3 reads TGTGCCAGCAACCCCCAGCTAACTAACTATGGCTACACCTTC.

This clonotype was picked up a small number of times. The chain uses TRBV19 and TRBJ1-5, with D unresolved. Germline CDR1 LNHDA, CDR2 SQIVND (reference sequence). The CDR3 sequence is 12 residues long. Trimming shortened V by 3 bases and J by 7 bases, and 7 bases separated the two germline ends. CDR3 sequence: CASSILQQPQHF. As DNA, the CDR3 is TGTGCCAGTAGTATCCTACAACAGCCCCAGCATTTT.